Sequencing of this T cell receptor (beta chain) was carried out in a study of lymphopenia after photon versus proton radiotherapy. Profiling relied on immunoSEQ multiplex PCR, and the TCRdb table lists in-frame clones only, not all of them. The sample yields 70,000 or so clones, around 90% seen once. Study-wide results and limits: Relative stability marked proton patients; photon patients lost diversity and naive cells. In patients who died, overall survival fell as post-nadir TCR diversity dropped more. Authors raise, but do not show, better survival with proton therapy.

Comments on this clone: As yet, its antigen is unknown.

The CDR3 length is 16 residues. With 3 bases clipped from V and 6 bases from J, the junction kept 7 bases outside the gene matches. The V gene's germline CDR1 is LGHNA and CDR2 YSLEER. The sample consisted of peripheral blood, taken from a patient treated with photon-based radiotherapy. The sequence derives from a woman aged 40-49 years with cholangiocarcinoma. V usage is TRBV4-3 and J usage is TRBJ2-7; 14 bases match TRBD2. The CDR3 spells CASSQDGTSGSGEQYF. CDR3 sequence (DNA): TGCGCCAGCAGCCAGGATGGGACTAGCGGGAGCGGCGAGCAGTACTTC.